Included here is one T cell receptor (beta chain) sequence, with context. Its antigen target is currently unknown. Per-base qualities were not stored, and no clone one base away is much larger. V lost 5 bases and J lost 8 bases, and the count of bases not matched to a germline gene is 9. The germline V gene yields MDHEN for CDR1 and SYDVKM for CDR2. The CDR3 starts with the cysteine, ends with the phenylalanine, and has 15 residues. Here the CDR3 DNA is all that survives: 45 bases in frame from base 1. Genomic DNA was extracted from sorted cells for sequencing of the TCRbeta CDR3 region. The immunoSEQ Assay was used to sequence the TCRbeta CDR3 regions. Imported from immuneACCESS, the table was reduced by TCRdb to in-frame sequences with V and J called. These copies leave out some clones; in studies compared against another copy, an unresolved V gene accounts for under half, and the cause of the remainder is not known. Recorded for this sample are fewer than 60,000 clones; around four fifths of them occurred a single time. About 0.69% of the sample comes from the top ten.

Patients with autoimmune disease history or receiving systemic immunosuppression were excluded from the trial. Peripheral blood for TCR sequencing was collected from all dose cohorts at baseline, on cycle 4 day 1, and on cycle 7 day 1. The samples were drawn from a first-in-human, open-label, multicenter phase I dose-escalation trial of ivuxolimab. The trial enrolled adults with locally advanced or metastatic head and neck squamous cell, hepatocellular, melanoma or renal cell carcinoma. Before TCR sequencing, CD4+ T cells and CD8+ T cells were sorted from peripheral blood as separate populations. This sample is part of a study of OX40 agonist ivuxolimab in advanced cancers. At the level of the whole study: Ivuxolimab, which targeted the costimulatory receptor OX40 (CD134), was an agonistic, fully human IgG2 monoclonal antibody. Intravenous ivuxolimab was administered to patients every 2 weeks at six dose levels: 0.01, 0.1, 0.3, 1.5, 3 and 10 mg/kg. Of the roughly 50 dose-escalation patients, hepatocellular carcinoma was present in around 20, melanoma in about 15, renal cell carcinoma in 9 and head and neck cancer in 9. In the dose-escalation cohort, 82.7% of patients were male, and the mean age was 60 years with a range of about 20 to 79. Prior anti-PD-1, anti-PD-L1 or anti-CTLA-4 therapy was permitted, and 30% to 45% of dose-escalation patients had received checkpoint inhibitors. Partial responses occurred in three dose-escalation patients: two with cutaneous melanoma and one with hepatocellular carcinoma. Peripheral TCRbeta sequencing was intended to test whether TCR sequence diversity was altered and clonal T-cell expansion was caused by ivuxolimab. The paper covers the monotherapy dose-escalation part of the phase I ivuxolimab trial, which included N ≈ 54 patients.

On the study overall, not on this receptor specifically: After ivuxolimab, more expanded clones were found on average in CD8+ T cells than in CD4+ T cells. The antigen specificity of the clonally expanded peripheral T cells was not determined. In partial responders in the 0.1-3.0 mg/kg groups, normalized peripheral clonal expansion was found to be among the lowest, especially among CD8+ T cells. At doses of 0.1 to 3.0 mg/kg, clonal expansion of both CD4+ and CD8+ blood T cells was observed from baseline to week 6. Low levels of normalized T-cell clonal expansion were also seen in some patients who did not respond.

The sequence joins TRBV28 to TRBJ1-4, with 9 bases aligning to TRBD1. The receptor was derived from an adult with an advanced solid tumor such as melanoma, head and neck, liver or kidney cancer. The source material was CD4+ or CD8+ T cells sorted from blood, sampled in a trial of the OX40 agonist ivuxolimab. CDR3 reads: CASSPPGTGWEKLFF. Read as DNA, the sequence is TGTGCCAGCAGTCCACCCGGGACAGGGTGGGAAAAACTGTTTTTT. Outside the CDR3, residues come from the reference TRBV28 and TRBJ1-4 proteins, so the full variable domain is: DVKVTQSSRYLVKRTGEKVFLECVQDMDHENMFWYRQDPGLGLRLIYFSYDVKMKEKGDIPEGYSVSREKKERFSLILESASTNQTSMYLCASSPPGTGWEKLFFGSGTQLSVL.